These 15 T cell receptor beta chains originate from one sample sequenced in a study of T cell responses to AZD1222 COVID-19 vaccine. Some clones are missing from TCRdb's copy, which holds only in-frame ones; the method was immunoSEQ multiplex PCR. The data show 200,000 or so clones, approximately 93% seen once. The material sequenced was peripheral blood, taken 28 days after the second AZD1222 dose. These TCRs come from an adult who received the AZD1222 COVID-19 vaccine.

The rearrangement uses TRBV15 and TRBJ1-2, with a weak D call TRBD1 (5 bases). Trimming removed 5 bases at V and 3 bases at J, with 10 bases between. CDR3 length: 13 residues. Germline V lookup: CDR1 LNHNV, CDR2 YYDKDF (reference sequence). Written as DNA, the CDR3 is TGTGCCACCAGCGCTGGGACGGACTATGGCTACACCTTC. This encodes CATSAGTDYGYTF.

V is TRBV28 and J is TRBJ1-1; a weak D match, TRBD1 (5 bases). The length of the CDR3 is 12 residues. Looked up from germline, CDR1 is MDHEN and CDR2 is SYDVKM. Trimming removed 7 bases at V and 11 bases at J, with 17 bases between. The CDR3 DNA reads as TGTGCCAGCACCTGGCCCGGGGCCGGGGCTTTCTTT. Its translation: CASTWPGAGAFF.

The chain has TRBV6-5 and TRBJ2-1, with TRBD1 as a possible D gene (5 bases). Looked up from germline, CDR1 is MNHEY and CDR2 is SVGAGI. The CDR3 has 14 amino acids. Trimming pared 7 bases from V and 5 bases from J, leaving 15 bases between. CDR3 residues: CASNQGPADNEQFF. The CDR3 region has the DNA TGTGCCAGCAACCAGGGTCCGGCTGACAATGAGCAGTTCTTC.

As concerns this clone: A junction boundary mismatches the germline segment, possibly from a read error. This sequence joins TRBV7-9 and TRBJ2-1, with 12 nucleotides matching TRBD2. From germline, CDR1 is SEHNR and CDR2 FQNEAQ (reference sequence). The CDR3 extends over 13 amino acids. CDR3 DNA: TGTGCCAGCAGCCTAGCGGGGGGGAATGAGCAGTTCTTC. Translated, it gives CASSLAGGNEQFF.

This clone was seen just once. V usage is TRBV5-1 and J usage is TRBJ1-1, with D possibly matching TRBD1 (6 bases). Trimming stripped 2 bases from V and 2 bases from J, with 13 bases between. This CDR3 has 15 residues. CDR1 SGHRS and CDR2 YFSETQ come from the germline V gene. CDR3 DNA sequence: TGCGCCAGCAGCTTAGGGGCAGGGGATAACACTGAAGCTTTCTTT. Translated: CASSLGAGDNTEAFF.

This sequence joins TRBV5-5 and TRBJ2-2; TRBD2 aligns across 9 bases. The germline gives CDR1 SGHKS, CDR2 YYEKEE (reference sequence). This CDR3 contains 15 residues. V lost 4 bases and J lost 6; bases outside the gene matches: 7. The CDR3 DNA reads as TGTGCCAGCAGCGTCGGGACTAGCCTCTCCGGGGAGCTGTTTTTT. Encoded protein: CASSVGTSLSGELFF.

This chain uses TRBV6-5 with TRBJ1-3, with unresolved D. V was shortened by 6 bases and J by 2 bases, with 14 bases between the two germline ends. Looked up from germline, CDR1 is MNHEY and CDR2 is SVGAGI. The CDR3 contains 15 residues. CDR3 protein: CASSRNVGTGNTIYF. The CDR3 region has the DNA TGTGCCAGCAGCCGGAATGTTGGAACTGGAAACACCATATATTTT.

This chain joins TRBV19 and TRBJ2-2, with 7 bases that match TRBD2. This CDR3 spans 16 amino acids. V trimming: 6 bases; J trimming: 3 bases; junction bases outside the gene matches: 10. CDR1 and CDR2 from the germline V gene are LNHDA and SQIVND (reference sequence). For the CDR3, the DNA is TGTGCCAGTAGGACCGGGACGGCGGGGGACACCGGGGAGCTGTTTTTT. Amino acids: CASRTGTAGDTGELFF.

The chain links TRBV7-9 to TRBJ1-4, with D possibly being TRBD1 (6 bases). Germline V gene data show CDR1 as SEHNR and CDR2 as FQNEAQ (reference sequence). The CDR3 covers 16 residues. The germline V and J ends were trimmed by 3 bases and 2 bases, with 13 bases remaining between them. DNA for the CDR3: TGTGCCAGCAGCTTGCAGGACAGTCCTACTAATGAAAAACTGTTTTTT. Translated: CASSLQDSPTNEKLFF. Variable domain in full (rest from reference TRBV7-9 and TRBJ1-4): DTGVSQNPRHKITKRGQNVTFRCDPISEHNRLYWYRQTLGQGPEFLTYFQNEAQLEKSRLLSDRFSAERPKGSFSTLEIQRTEQGDSAMYLCASSLQDSPTNEKLFFGSGTQLSVL.

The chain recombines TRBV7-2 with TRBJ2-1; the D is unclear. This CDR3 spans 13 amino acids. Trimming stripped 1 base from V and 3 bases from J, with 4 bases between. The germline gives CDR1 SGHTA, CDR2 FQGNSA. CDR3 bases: TGTGCCAGCAGCTTAGACAGCTACAATGAGCAGTTCTTC. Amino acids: CASSLDSYNEQFF.

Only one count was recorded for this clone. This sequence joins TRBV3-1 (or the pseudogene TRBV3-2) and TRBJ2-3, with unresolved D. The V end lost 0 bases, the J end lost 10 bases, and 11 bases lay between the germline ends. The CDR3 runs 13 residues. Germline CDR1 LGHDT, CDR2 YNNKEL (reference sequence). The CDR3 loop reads CASSQDLHSPQYF. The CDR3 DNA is TGTGCCAGCAGCCAAGATTTACATTCCCCGCAGTATTTT.

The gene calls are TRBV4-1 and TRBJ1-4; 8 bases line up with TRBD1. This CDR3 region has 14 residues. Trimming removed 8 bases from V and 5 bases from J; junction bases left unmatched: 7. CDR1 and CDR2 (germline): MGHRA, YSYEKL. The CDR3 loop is CASRGTGPNEKLFF. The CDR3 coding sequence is TGCGCCAGCCGGGGGACAGGACCGAATGAAAAACTGTTTTTT.

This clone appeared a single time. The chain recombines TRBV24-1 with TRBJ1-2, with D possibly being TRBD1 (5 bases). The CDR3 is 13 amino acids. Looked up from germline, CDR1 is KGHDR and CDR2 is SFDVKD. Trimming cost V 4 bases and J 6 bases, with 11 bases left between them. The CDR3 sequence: CATSEEGSNGYTF. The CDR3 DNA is TGTGCCACCAGTGAGGAGGGGTCGAATGGCTACACCTTC.

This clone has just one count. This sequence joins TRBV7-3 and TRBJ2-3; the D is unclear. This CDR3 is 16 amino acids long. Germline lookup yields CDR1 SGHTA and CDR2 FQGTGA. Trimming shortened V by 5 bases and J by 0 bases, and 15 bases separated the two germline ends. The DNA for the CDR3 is TGTGCCAGCAGCCCCCGCCCCTTAACTAGCACAGATACGCAGTATTTT. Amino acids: CASSPRPLTSTDTQYF.

The CDR3 coding sequence is TGTGCCAGCAGTGTGGGGAACACTGAAGCTTTCTTT. This translates into CASSVGNTEAFF. The V gene is TRBV2, the J gene TRBJ1-1, with unresolved D. The V end lost 4 bases, the J end lost 1 base, and 4 bases lay between the germline ends. The germline V gene has CDR1 SNHLY and CDR2 FYNNEI. The CDR3 has 12 residues. Variable domain in full (rest from reference TRBV2 and TRBJ1-1): EPEVTQTPSHQVTQMGQEVILRCVPISNHLYFYWYRQILGQKVEFLVSFYNNEISEKSEIFDDQFSVERPDGSNFTLKIRSTKLEDSAMYFCASSVGNTEAFFGQGTRLTVV.